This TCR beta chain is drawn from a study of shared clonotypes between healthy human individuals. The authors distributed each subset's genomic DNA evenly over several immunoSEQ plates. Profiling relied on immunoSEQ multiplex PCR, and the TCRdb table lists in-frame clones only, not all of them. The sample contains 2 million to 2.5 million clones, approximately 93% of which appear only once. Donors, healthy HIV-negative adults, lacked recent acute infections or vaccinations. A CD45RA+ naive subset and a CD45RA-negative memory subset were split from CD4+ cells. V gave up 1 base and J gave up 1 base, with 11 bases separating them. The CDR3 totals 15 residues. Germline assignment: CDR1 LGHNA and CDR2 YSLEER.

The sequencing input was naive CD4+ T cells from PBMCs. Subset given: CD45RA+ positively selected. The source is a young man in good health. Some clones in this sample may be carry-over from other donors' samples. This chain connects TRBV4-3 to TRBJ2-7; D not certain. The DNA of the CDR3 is TGCGCCAGCAGCCAAGTCCGGGCCGGGTCCTACGAGCAGTACTTC. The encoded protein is CASSQVRAGSYEQYF.